This entry concerns a single T cell receptor (beta chain). Its cognate antigen has yet to be identified. Base-call qualities are not available, and no considerably larger clone is one nucleotide away. The source of the sample is a study of T cells in Graves' hyperthyroidism and ophthalmopathy (dated by TCRdb to the late 2010s). Regarding the research as a whole: Peripheral blood samples were taken at initial diagnosis, before any treatment was given. To identify distinguishing TCR V-J signatures, a discovery cohort of around 100 patients was used, comprising 43 with Graves' ophthalmopathy and around 60 with stable Graves' hyperthyroidism. Prospective prediction of ophthalmopathy was tested in an independent validation cohort of under 20 hyperthyroidism patients and around 16 patients who later progressed to ophthalmopathy. For training and testing, the 100 or so patients in the discovery cohort were randomly divided in a 7:3 ratio. Thyroid tissue and blood T-cell repertoires from several Graves' hyperthyroidism patients were also compared in the study. Following sampling, methimazole starting at 30 mg daily was given to hyperthyroidism patients, and high-dose intravenous methylprednisolone was given to ophthalmopathy patients. The paper reports TCR Vbeta CDR3 sequencing of approximately 140 peripheral blood samples: 43 ophthalmopathy, about 75 hyperthyroidism and around 17 progressor patients.

Its CDR3 holds 15 amino acids, cysteine through phenylalanine. Only the CDR3 part of the read is kept: 45 bases, read in frame from the first base. From V the trimming removes 5 bases and from J it removes 6 bases, while the gene matches leave 8 bases of the junction unaccounted for. From a lookup of the germline V gene, CDR1 and CDR2 are KGHSH and LQKENI. Graves' hyperthyroidism was defined as stable when no progression to ophthalmopathy occurred over 18 months of follow-up. Hyperthyroidism patients were aged 18 to 65 years and newly diagnosed, with disease duration of less than 2 months. Exclusion was applied to patients with uncontrolled infections, other autoimmune diseases, pregnancy or lactation. Diagnoses were based on clinical symptoms, serum thyroxine and TRAb, thyroid ultrasound and orbital computed tomography. PBMCs were separated from 8 to 10 ml of fresh peripheral blood using Ficoll-Paque density gradient centrifugation. Total RNA was extracted using Trizol reagent, and RNA quality was assessed on an Agilent 2100 Bioanalyzer.

Results and caveats for the whole study, not just this receptor: A 13 V-J signature model separated ophthalmopathy from stable hyperthyroidism, with approximately 87% sensitivity and about 81% specificity in cross-validation and 80%/75% in testing. In validation, progression to ophthalmopathy was predicted by the model with 70.59% sensitivity and approximately 78% specificity, a median of about 6.8 months before onset. Most expanded thyroid clonotypes (frequency above 0.001) were also found in blood, which suggests that blood repertoires may mirror thyroid immune responses. Sample size was not statistically predetermined, and investigators were not blinded to group allocation.

The TCR beta CDR3 regions were amplified from RNA transcripts. For the first round of RT-PCR on the TCR CDR3, the HTBI primer set was used together with the Qiagen OneStep RT-PCR kit. A second multiplex PCR round built the libraries, followed by size selection and purification. Libraries were sequenced paired-end with 100 bp reads on an Illumina HiSeq2000. The source study handled its data this way. SOAPnuke was used to process the raw data, throwing out any read that contained adapters or uncalled bases, had a mean Phred below 15, or lacked an exact constant-primer or identifier match. COPE v1.2.5 was used to merge high-quality paired reads, and clonotypes were defined as unique nucleotide sequences. MiTCR v1.1 was used to align clonotypes to the IMGT TRBV, TRBD and TRBJ reference segments. The analysis included only V-J combinations with a frequency above 0.0001, which together covered 99.2% of the repertoires. A TCS score was defined as the ratio of F50 (clonal expansion) to E x V (chaos), with BLOSUM62-based TCRdist applied between CDR3 peptides within each V-J. Welch's t-statistics and random forest reduced fewer than 550 V-J features to 13, which were used in a naive Bayes classifier (R e1071). TCRdb cleaned the public reads at Q25 with fastp, built clones with MiXCR and kept in-frame beta chains. Records with the same CDR3 protein are collapsed into one entry carrying the most frequent genes and DNA. These V and J calls originate from TCRdb's pipeline instead of the authors' own analysis. The sample table lists 250,000 to 300,000 distinct CDR3 sequences, around 15% of them with a count of one. 7.9% of the sample rests with the top ten.

This chain joins TRBV18 to TRBJ1-5, with 9 bases in between that match TRBD1. The sample consisted of blood. This sequence was found in a woman aged 40 to 50 with Graves' hyperthyroidism. The CDR3 here reads CASSDSTGGAQPQHF. The DNA is TGTGCCAGCTCAGACTCGACAGGGGGGGCTCAGCCCCAGCATTTT.